The 19 T cell receptor beta chains below all came from one sample that was sequenced in a study of PD-L1 blockade in urothelial cancer. The assay was immunoSEQ multiplex PCR, and TCRdb's table has in-frame clones only and misses some. This table holds about 25,000 clones, around 82% found once. The time point: peripheral blood 6 weeks after treatment start. Sequencing used PBMCs, obtained around atezolizumab (anti-PD-L1) treatment. These receptors came from a man in his 70s with urothelial cancer.

The V call is TRBV10-3, the J call TRBJ2-1, with 10 bases aligning to TRBD1. This CDR3 contains 14 residues. The germline CDR1 and CDR2 sequences are ENHRY and SYGVKD. The V and J ends lost 6 bases and 8 bases, in that order; junction bases with no gene match: 7. The CDR3 region is CAISPGQGLDEQFF. Here the CDR3 DNA reads TGTGCCATCAGCCCGGGACAGGGGTTGGATGAGCAGTTCTTC.

V usage is TRBV7-9 and J usage is TRBJ1-3, with 8 positions matching TRBD1. Germline V gene sequence: CDR1 SEHNR, CDR2 FQNEAQ (reference sequence). The CDR3 is made up of 14 amino acids. V lost 5 bases to trimming and J lost 3 bases; unmatched junction nucleotides: 3. The CDR3 DNA reads as TGTGCCAGCAGCCCGGACAGGGTTGGAAACACCATATATTTT. Encoded protein: CASSPDRVGNTIYF.

The chain employs TRBV6-8 and TRBJ2-7; 7 nucleotides line up with TRBD1. This CDR3 has 19 residues. The V segment lost 0 bases and the J segment 4 bases; nucleotides outside the gene matches: 18. Germline assignment: CDR1 MNHGY and CDR2 SAAAGT. CDR3 loop: CASSYSPSQQGLKPYEQYF. DNA of the CDR3: TGTGCCAGCAGTTACTCGCCCTCCCAACAGGGGCTGAAGCCTTACGAGCAGTACTTC.

V and J are TRBV11-3 and TRBJ2-7; 8 bases are a match to TRBD2. Germline V gives CDR1 SGHNT, CDR2 YENEEA. V shed 1 base and J 6 bases; nucleotides not matched to a gene: 8. CDR3 size: 15 residues. The CDR3 sequence is CASSLVGSSGTEQYF. The CDR3 DNA reads as TGTGCCAGCAGCTTAGTCGGGAGTAGCGGGACCGAGCAGTACTTC.

The sample holds one count of this clone. The V call is TRBV15, the J call TRBJ2-1; TRBD2 matches at 12 bases. The junction had 7 bases not matched to a gene; V was cut back by 3 bases and J by 4 bases. Germline V lookup: CDR1 LNHNV, CDR2 YYDKDF (reference sequence). The CDR3 is 17 amino acids. CDR3 protein: CATSREIGLAGYNEQFF. The CDR3 DNA is TGTGCCACCAGCAGGGAGATCGGACTAGCGGGGTACAATGAGCAGTTCTTC. The whole variable domain, remainder taken from reference TRBV15 and TRBJ2-1, is DAMVIQNPRYQVTQFGKPVTLSCSQTLNHNVMYWYQQKSSQAPKLLFHYYDKDFNNEADTPDNFQSRRPNTSFCFLDIRSPGLGDTAMYLCATSREIGLAGYNEQFFGPGTRLTVL.

V and J are TRBV11-1 and TRBJ2-1; no reliable D call. The CDR3 sequence is 14 residues long. Germline-derived CDR1 and CDR2 are SGHAT and FQDESV (reference sequence). Trimming pared 5 bases from V and 13 bases from J, leaving 21 bases between. CDR3 protein: CASSPERSVIQQFF. The CDR3 region has the DNA TGTGCCAGCAGCCCTGAGAGGAGTGTTATACAACAGTTCTTC.

V gene TRBV7-9 combines with J gene TRBJ2-7; D possibly corresponds to TRBD1 (5 bases). The V end was cut by 3 bases, the J end by 2 bases, with 8 bases between. Per the germline V gene, CDR1 is SEHNR and CDR2 is FQNEAQ (reference sequence). The CDR3 is made up of 13 amino acids. The CDR3 sequence: CASSLWGPYEQYF. The CDR3 nucleotides are TGTGCCAGCAGCTTGTGGGGCCCCTACGAGCAGTACTTC.

The chain carries TRBV11-2 and TRBJ1-4; 9 nucleotides match TRBD1. The CDR3 has 14 amino acids. The trim removed 2 bases at V and 8 bases at J, leaving 3 bases unmatched. Per germline, CDR1 SGHAT and CDR2 FQNNGV. The CDR3 DNA reads TGTGCCAGCAGCTTATCGGACAGGGGCGAAAAACTGTTTTTT. This encodes CASSLSDRGEKLFF.

This clone was recorded a few times. The chain recombines TRBV28 with TRBJ2-7; D is perhaps TRBD2 (5 bases). Germline V gene data show CDR1 as MDHEN and CDR2 as SYDVKM. V lost 5 bases to trimming and J lost 3 bases, with 11 bases between them. The length of the CDR3 is 13 residues. The CDR3 here is CASSPADFYEQYF. The CDR3 region has the DNA TGTGCCAGCAGTCCAGCGGACTTCTACGAGCAGTACTTC.

This clone is a singleton in its sample. The genes are TRBV5-1 and TRBJ2-7; 9 bases agree with TRBD1. This CDR3 contains 15 residues. Per the germline V gene, CDR1 is SGHRS and CDR2 is YFSETQ. V trimming: 4 bases; J trimming: 4 bases; junction bases outside the gene matches: 9. The CDR3 protein is CASSTRTGVGYEQYF. In DNA, the CDR3 is TGCGCCAGCAGCACCAGGACAGGGGTTGGGTACGAGCAGTACTTC.

The CDR3 loop is CASSVAGTTYNEQYF. CDR3 bases: TGTGCCAGCAGCGTAGCCGGGACAACCTATAACGAGCAGTACTTC. This chain links TRBV9 with TRBJ2-7; the D gene is possibly TRBD1 (6 bases). CDR1 SGDLS and CDR2 YYNGEE come from the germline V gene. Trimming took off 0 bases at V and 5 bases at J, with 15 bases between the two ends. This CDR3 spans 15 amino acids.

The rearrangement joins TRBV5-1 to TRBJ2-1, with 8 bases that match TRBD2. The CDR3 has 18 amino acids. J lost 3 bases, V lost 3 bases, and 14 bases had no gene match. Germline V gene data show CDR1 as SGHRS and CDR2 as YFSETQ. CDR3 sequence reads: CASSSFERTSGNYNEQFF. The CDR3 DNA is TGCGCCAGCAGCTCCTTCGAGAGAACTAGCGGAAACTACAATGAGCAGTTCTTC.

The chain recombines TRBV5-6 with TRBJ2-2; unclear D gene. The V gene lost 4 bases and the J gene lost 6 bases, with 7 bases spanning the gap. The germline V gene has CDR1 SGHDT and CDR2 YYEEEE. There are 12 residues in the CDR3. CDR3 residues: CASSTAAGELFF. In DNA, the CDR3 is TGTGCCAGCAGCACTGCGGCCGGGGAGCTGTTTTTT.

This chain links TRBV7-2 with TRBJ2-1; 12 bases map to TRBD2. The CDR3 spans 16 residues. Trimming took 4 bases from V and 8 from J; bases not matched to a gene: 9. Germline CDR1 is SGHTA and CDR2 is FQGNSA. CDR3 region: CASSSLLAGGFDEQFF. Here the CDR3 DNA reads TGTGCCAGCAGCTCACTACTAGCGGGAGGTTTCGATGAGCAGTTCTTC.

This sequence joins TRBV15 and TRBJ2-7; the match to TRBD2 covers 10 bases. Germline lookup yields CDR1 LNHNV and CDR2 YYDKDF (reference sequence). The CDR3 runs to 16 residues. With V trimmed by 4 bases and J by 3 bases, 9 bases remained unmatched. The CDR3 region is CATSTSLAGVGYEQYF. CDR3 coding DNA: TGTGCCACCAGCACGAGTCTAGCGGGAGTAGGCTACGAGCAGTACTTC. Full variable domain (rest looked up from reference TRBV15 and TRBJ2-7): DAMVIQNPRYQVTQFGKPVTLSCSQTLNHNVMYWYQQKSSQAPKLLFHYYDKDFNNEADTPDNFQSRRPNTSFCFLDIRSPGLGDTAMYLCATSTSLAGVGYEQYFGPGTRLTVT.

A few counts support this clone. The CDR3 sequence: CASSQEPRVPGELFF. The CDR3, as DNA: TGTGCCAGCAGCCAAGAACCACGGGTGCCCGGGGAGCTGTTTTTT. The genes are TRBV4-2 and TRBJ2-2; D unclear. Germline values: CDR1 LGHNA, CDR2 YNFKEQ. The CDR3 extends over 15 amino acids. V lost 0 bases and J lost 6, with 11 bases in between.

This clone was picked up a small number of times. The CDR3 DNA sequence: TGCGCCAGCAGGCGGGACAGGACTAACTACGAGCAGTACTTC. This sequence encodes CASRRDRTNYEQYF. This chain links TRBV10-2 with TRBJ2-7, with TRBD1 identical over 8 bases. The CDR3 covers 14 residues. Germline trimming cut 6 bases from V and 3 bases from J; bases unmatched to any gene: 7. Germline V lookup: CDR1 WSHSY, CDR2 SAAADI.

J is TRBJ2-7 and V is TRBV4-2, with a possible D match to TRBD1 (6 bases). Germline V gene data show CDR1 as LGHNA and CDR2 as YNFKEQ. There are 14 residues in the CDR3. The V end lost 4 bases, the J end lost 5 bases, and 15 bases lay between the germline ends. The CDR3 loop is CASSLGGPADEQYF. CDR3 nucleotides: TGTGCCAGCAGCCTAGGGGGTCCCGCCGACGAGCAGTACTTC.

The chain's CDR3 is CASSLNPPGQETQYF. The DNA of the CDR3 is TGTGCCAGCAGTTTAAATCCGCCGGGACAAGAGACCCAGTACTTC. This rearrangement joins TRBV27 to TRBJ2-5; perhaps TRBD2 as D (5 bases). The V gene lost 2 bases and the J gene lost 2 bases, with 12 bases spanning the gap. From germline, CDR1 is MNHEY and CDR2 SMNVEV (reference sequence). This CDR3 has 15 residues.